These 31 T cell receptor beta chains share one sample of origin, sequenced in a study of blood T cell repertoires in COVID-19. Clones were read by immunoSEQ multiplex PCR, and TCRdb kept only the in-frame ones, dropping some. The table has 150,000 to 200,000 clones, 70% to 90% seen once. Material: peripheral blood. The receptors shown here come from a man aged 55 to 70 with acute or convalescent COVID-19.

The rearrangement joins TRBV24-1 to TRBJ2-5; weak D call: TRBD2 (7 bases). Between the trimmed V and J ends, which lost 3 bases and 4 bases, there was a span of 14 bases. Germline V lookup: CDR1 KGHDR, CDR2 SFDVKD. The CDR3 runs 15 residues. CDR3 in amino acids: CATSDPRGAGETQYF. The CDR3 coding sequence is TGTGCCACCAGTGATCCCCGGGGGGCCGGAGAGACCCAGTACTTC.

This clone was seen once. The J gene is TRBJ2-3, the V gene TRBV7-2, with TRBD2 matching 7 bases. The J segment lost 1 base and the V segment lost 0 bases, leaving 4 bases of the junction unmatched. The germline V gene encodes CDR1 SGHTA and CDR2 FQGNSA. CDR3 length: 16 residues. The CDR3, as DNA: TGTGCCAGCAGCTTAGCAATTACTAGCGGCACAGATACGCAGTATTTT. Its protein product is CASSLAITSGTDTQYF. Full variable domain (outside the CDR3, taken from reference TRBV7-2 and TRBJ2-3): GAGVSQSPSNKVTEKGKDVELRCDPISGHTALYWYRQSLGQGLEFLIYFQGNSAPDKSGLPSDRFSAERTGGSVSTLTIQRTQQEDSAVYLCASSLAITSGTDTQYFGPGTRLTVL.

The chain couples TRBV5-6 to TRBJ2-2; 10 positions match TRBD2. This CDR3 spans 15 amino acids. The germline V gene encodes CDR1 SGHDT and CDR2 YYEEEE. The V segment lost 0 bases and the J segment 6 bases; nucleotides outside the gene matches: 2. The CDR3 region has the DNA TGTGCCAGCAGCTTGGGACTAGCGGGCTCCGGGGAGCTGTTTTTT. Its protein product is CASSLGLAGSGELFF.

The chain recombines TRBV18 with TRBJ2-7, with D possibly matching TRBD1 (6 bases). The V gene's germline CDR1 is KGHSH and CDR2 LQKENI. CDR3 length: 14 amino acids. The V end was cut by 4 bases, the J end by 0 bases, with 10 bases between. The CDR3 nucleotides are TGTGCCAGCTCACGAGACAGGAGCTCCTACGAGCAGTACTTC. The encoded protein is CASSRDRSSYEQYF.

The J gene is TRBJ2-2, the V gene TRBV9, with 9 bases that match TRBD2. The V gene end was trimmed by 0 bases and the J gene end by 3 bases; junction bases not matched to a gene: 15. The CDR3 consists of 20 residues. Germline CDR1 and CDR2: SGDLS and YYNGEE. DNA for the CDR3: TGTGCCAGCAGCGTAGAGGGCGGAACGGGGGGACTAGCAGACACCGGGGAGCTGTTTTTT. This encodes CASSVEGGTGGLADTGELFF.

The CDR3 coding sequence is TGTGCCAGCAGTTTATCTAGACAGCTTGAAGCTTTCTTT. Encoded protein: CASSLSRQLEAFF. The gene calls are TRBV27 and TRBJ1-1; D perhaps matches TRBD1 (5 bases). CDR1 and CDR2 (germline): MNHEY, SMNVEV (reference sequence). V shed 0 bases and J shed 7 bases, with 9 bases lying between them. The CDR3 contains 13 residues.

This sequence joins TRBV6-5 and TRBJ2-1; maybe TRBD1 (5 bases). The germline V gene has CDR1 MNHEY and CDR2 SVGAGI. The V end was cut by 0 bases, the J end by 4 bases, with 10 bases between. This CDR3 has 15 residues. Here the CDR3 DNA reads TGTGCCAGCAGTTACTCTGACAGCAGGTACAATGAGCAGTTCTTC. Its protein product is CASSYSDSRYNEQFF.

This clone showed up just a few times. The chain has TRBV9 and TRBJ1-4, with a tentative D call TRBD1 (5 bases). Germline V gene sequence: CDR1 SGDLS, CDR2 YYNGEE. V was clipped by 0 bases and J by 8 bases, with 11 bases between them. This CDR3 comprises 14 residues. The CDR3 region is CASSVAGYEEKLFF. The CDR3 nucleotides are TGTGCCAGCAGCGTAGCAGGGTACGAGGAAAAACTGTTTTTT. Drawing the rest from reference TRBV9 and TRBJ1-4, the complete variable domain is DSGVTQTPKHLITATGQRVTLRCSPRSGDLSVYWYQQSLDQGLQFLIQYYNGEERAKGNILERFSAQQFPDLHSELNLSSLELGDSALYFCASSVAGYEEKLFFGSGTQLSVL.

This clone was recorded a few times. This chain links TRBV3-1 (or the pseudogene TRBV3-2) with TRBJ1-3, with D possibly TRBD1 on 6 matching bases. CDR3 length: 13 residues. Germline lookup yields CDR1 LGHDT and CDR2 YNNKEL (reference sequence). V was cut by 5 bases and J by 9 bases, with 14 bases left in between. CDR3 region: CASSLHRDGTIYF. As DNA, the CDR3 is TGTGCCAGCAGCTTACACAGGGACGGCACCATATATTTT.

This chain uses TRBV28 with TRBJ2-2; 7 bases match TRBD2. The CDR3 spans 15 residues. Germline V gene data show CDR1 as MDHEN and CDR2 as SYDVKM. The ends lost 6 bases at V and 4 bases at J; junction bases unmatched: 8. CDR3 sequence: CASSRAGAGTGELFF. DNA for the CDR3: TGTGCCAGCAGCAGGGCGGGAGCGGGCACCGGGGAGCTGTTTTTT. Variable domain in full (rest from reference TRBV28 and TRBJ2-2): DVKVTQSSRYLVKRTGEKVFLECVQDMDHENMFWYRQDPGLGLRLIYFSYDVKMKEKGDIPEGYSVSREKKERFSLILESASTNQTSMYLCASSRAGAGTGELFFGEGSRLTVL.

V gene TRBV5-6 combines with J gene TRBJ1-2, with 7 nucleotides matching TRBD1. CDR1 SGHDT and CDR2 YYEEEE come from the germline V gene. V trimming: 4 bases; J trimming: 1 base; junction bases outside the gene matches: 1. The CDR3 extends over 13 amino acids. The CDR3 nucleotides read TGTGCCAGCAGCCGACAGGGTAACTATGGCTACACCTTC. Protein sequence: CASSRQGNYGYTF. The full variable domain, completed using reference TRBV5-6 and TRBJ1-2, is DAGVTQSPTHLIKTRGQQVTLRCSPKSGHDTVSWYQQALGQGPQFIFQYYEEEERQRGNFPDRFSGHQFPNYSSELNVNALLLGDSALYLCASSRQGNYGYTFGSGTRLTVV.

In this sample, this clone turned up a few times. V and J are TRBV30 and TRBJ1-3; D gene uncertain. The germline V and J ends were trimmed by 4 bases and 0 bases, with 13 bases remaining between them. The CDR3 runs 15 residues. The germline V gene has CDR1 GTSNPN and CDR2 SVGIG (reference sequence). The CDR3 sequence is CAWNRRWSSGNTIYF. Here the CDR3 DNA reads TGTGCCTGGAACCGACGGTGGAGCTCTGGAAACACCATATATTTT. The full variable domain, completed using reference TRBV30 and TRBJ1-3, is SQTIHQWPATLVQPVGSPLSLECTVEGTSNPNLYWYRQAAGRGLQLLFYSVGIGQISSEVPQNLSASRPQDRQFILSSKKLLLSDSGFYLCAWNRRWSSGNTIYFGEGSWLTVV.

The chain couples TRBV10-3 to TRBJ1-1; 12 bases agree with TRBD1. Germline CDR1 is ENHRY and CDR2 is SYGVKD. Trimming removed 2 bases from V and 0 bases from J; junction bases left unmatched: 4. CDR3 length: 17 residues. CDR3 sequence: CAISEGTGGLVNTEAFF. As DNA, the CDR3 is TGTGCCATCAGTGAGGGGACAGGGGGCCTGGTGAACACTGAAGCTTTCTTT.

This clone showed up just a few times. The chain has TRBV12-5 and TRBJ2-2, with D unresolved. V lost 6 bases and J lost 7, with 6 bases in between. CDR1 and CDR2 (germline): LGHNT, FRNRAP. There are 11 residues in the CDR3. The DNA for the CDR3 is TGTGCTAGTGGGTTAAACGGGGAGCTGTTTTTT. Residues: CASGLNGELFF. The variable domain in full, completed from reference TRBV12-5 and TRBJ2-2, reads DARVTQTPRHKVTEMGQEVTMRCQPILGHNTVFWYRQTMMQGLELLAYFRNRAPLDDSGMPKDRFSAEMPDATLATLKIQPSEPRDSAVYFCASGLNGELFFGEGSRLTVL.

The chain links TRBV7-2 to TRBJ1-3; the D gene is possibly TRBD1 (6 bases). Germline lookup yields CDR1 SGHTA and CDR2 FQGNSA. The CDR3 runs 18 residues. V lost 5 bases and J lost 0, with 20 bases in between. The CDR3 coding sequence is TGTGCCAGCAGCCGGACCACTAACAGGGACCTCTCTGGAAACACCATATATTTT. It is translated as CASSRTTNRDLSGNTIYF.

The chain combines TRBV28 with TRBJ2-5; D call uncertain. The germline gives CDR1 MDHEN, CDR2 SYDVKM. V was pared by 1 base and J by 1 base, with 7 bases between. The CDR3 spans 14 residues. The CDR3 here is CASSLSLSQETQYF. For the CDR3, the DNA is TGTGCCAGCAGTTTATCCCTAAGCCAAGAGACCCAGTACTTC.

The V and J genes are TRBV7-2 and TRBJ2-1; 12 bases fit TRBD1. CDR1 SGHTA and CDR2 FQGNSA come from the germline V gene. V shed 5 bases and J 9 bases; nucleotides not matched to a gene: 14. The CDR3 has 17 amino acids. The CDR3 protein is CASSLSPAGTGGAEQFF. DNA of the CDR3: TGTGCCAGCAGCCTCTCACCCGCCGGGACAGGGGGCGCTGAGCAGTTCTTC.

V is TRBV3-1 (or the pseudogene TRBV3-2) and J is TRBJ2-2; D might be TRBD1 (5 bases). This CDR3 comprises 21 residues. Trimming removed 0 bases from V and 3 bases from J, with 26 bases in between. Germline V gene lookup returns CDR1 LGHDT and CDR2 YNNKEL (reference sequence). For the CDR3, the DNA is TGTGCCAGCAGCCAAGATCGGTTTTGGGCATTGGGTGGGGCGGACACCGGGGAGCTGTTTTTT. Protein product: CASSQDRFWALGGADTGELFF.

V is TRBV5-8 and J is TRBJ2-7, with 7 bases identical to TRBD1. The CDR3 totals 13 residues. V shed 5 bases, J shed 2 bases, and the junction held 4 bases outside the gene matches. Germline assignment: CDR1 SGHTS and CDR2 YDEGEE. Written as DNA, the CDR3 is TGTGCCAGCAGGGACAGGTGGACCTACGAGCAGTACTTC. Translating it yields CASRDRWTYEQYF.

This rearrangement joins TRBV2 to TRBJ2-7, with D perhaps TRBD1 (5 bases). The V end lost 2 bases, the J end lost 6 bases, and 14 bases lay between the germline ends. Germline values: CDR1 SNHLY, CDR2 FYNNEI. The CDR3 runs 14 residues. DNA of the CDR3: TGTGCCAGCAGTGAATCGACAGCCAGGGCCGAGCAGTACTTC. Translated, it gives CASSESTARAEQYF.

The chain joins TRBV7-3 to TRBJ2-1; D gene uncertain. The ends were cut back, 4 bases at V and 6 bases at J, with 10 bases in the middle. Germline CDR1 SGHTA, CDR2 FQGTGA. The length of the CDR3 is 13 residues. The CDR3 bases are TGTGCCAGCAGCTCCACAAACAGCAATGAGCAGTTCTTC. Its translation: CASSSTNSNEQFF. The variable domain in full, with the rest retrieved from reference TRBV7-3 and TRBJ2-1, is GAGVSQTPSNKVTEKGKYVELRCDPISGHTALYWYRQSLGQGPEFLIYFQGTGAADDSGLPNDRFFAVRPEGSVSTLKIQRTERGDSAVYLCASSSTNSNEQFFGPGTRLTVL.

V usage is TRBV29-1 and J usage is TRBJ2-1; unclear D gene. The CDR3 is 13 residues long. V lost 3 bases and J lost 0, with 6 bases in between. Germline CDR1 reads SQVTM; CDR2 reads ANQGSEA. The CDR3 DNA reads as TGCAGCGTTGAGGTGAGCTCCTACAATGAGCAGTTCTTC. This encodes CSVEVSSYNEQFF.

This clone was counted a single time. The chain carries TRBV19 and TRBJ1-3, with no clear D. The CDR3 loop spans 13 amino acids. V lost 7 bases and J 0 bases, leaving 7 bases between the germline ends. Germline assignment: CDR1 LNHDA and CDR2 SQIVND (reference sequence). This CDR3 is CASNPDSGNTIYF. The CDR3 nucleotides read TGTGCCAGTAACCCAGACTCTGGAAACACCATATATTTT.

V and J are TRBV6-2 or TRBV6-3 and TRBJ1-1; no clear D gene. Trimming took off 0 bases at V and 5 bases at J, with 16 bases between the two ends. This CDR3 has 16 amino acids. Per the germline V gene, CDR1 is MNHEY and CDR2 is SVGEGT. The CDR3 protein is CASSYSLREGSTEAFF. The CDR3 DNA reads as TGTGCCAGCAGTTACTCGTTACGGGAGGGTTCGACTGAAGCTTTCTTT.

The chain links TRBV7-8 to TRBJ2-7; the match to TRBD1 covers 8 bases. The V gene end was trimmed by 5 bases and the J gene end by 4 bases; junction bases not matched to a gene: 13. The length of the CDR3 is 16 residues. Germline CDR1 and CDR2: SGHVS and FQNEAQ. The DNA for the CDR3 is TGTGCCAGCAGCGGCCCGGGACAGGCAGGGCCGTACGAGCAGTACTTC. This encodes CASSGPGQAGPYEQYF.

CDR3 loop: CASSPSHYNEQFF. CDR3 nucleotide sequence: TGTGCCAGCTCACCAAGCCACTACAATGAGCAGTTCTTC. This chain uses TRBV18 with TRBJ2-1; the D is unclear. CDR1 is KGHSH and CDR2 is LQKENI in the germline V gene. V lost 2 bases and J lost 3, with 5 bases in between. This CDR3 is 13 amino acids long. The variable domain in full, with the rest retrieved from reference TRBV18 and TRBJ2-1, is NAGVMQNPRHLVRRRGQEARLRCSPMKGHSHVYWYRQLPEEGLKFMVYLQKENIIDESGMPKERFSAEFPKEGPSILRIQQVVRGDSAAYFCASSPSHYNEQFFGPGTRLTVL.

This clone was counted a single time. The chain has TRBV5-6 and TRBJ2-6; D may be TRBD1 (6 bases). The CDR3 loop spans 15 amino acids. Trimming left V 4 bases short and J 2 bases short, with 10 bases between. CDR1 and CDR2 from the germline V gene are SGHDT and YYEEEE. The CDR3 nucleotides read TGTGCCAGCAGCATTGACAGGACTGGGGCCAACGTCCTGACTTTC. Its protein product is CASSIDRTGANVLTF. The full variable domain, in which reference TRBV5-6 and TRBJ2-6 provide the parts outside the CDR3, is DAGVTQSPTHLIKTRGQQVTLRCSPKSGHDTVSWYQQALGQGPQFIFQYYEEEERQRGNFPDRFSGHQFPNYSSELNVNALLLGDSALYLCASSIDRTGANVLTFGAGSRLTVL.

This sequence joins TRBV6-5 and TRBJ1-2; TRBD1 aligns across 7 bases. Germline V gene sequence: CDR1 MNHEY, CDR2 SVGAGI. The CDR3 length is 14 residues. The trim removed 7 bases at V and 1 base at J, leaving 6 bases unmatched. CDR3 sequence: CASTPDRNNYGYTF. DNA of the CDR3: TGTGCCAGCACCCCGGACAGGAATAACTATGGCTACACCTTC.

This chain links TRBV4-2 with TRBJ2-7; D might be TRBD1 (7 bases). Germline values: CDR1 LGHNA, CDR2 YNFKEQ. This CDR3 is 16 amino acids long. Trimming removed 2 bases from V and 3 bases from J, with 17 bases in between. CDR3 loop: CASSQSQGGQIYEQYF. As DNA, the CDR3 is TGTGCCAGCAGCCAATCTCAGGGGGGACAGATCTACGAGCAGTACTTC.

This chain joins TRBV2 and TRBJ2-7; 9 positions match TRBD2. This CDR3 has 14 residues. The ends lost 8 bases at V and 3 bases at J; junction bases unmatched: 8. CDR1 and CDR2 from the germline V gene are SNHLY and FYNNEI. DNA of the CDR3: TGTGCCAGCCAAGCGGGAGGTTCATACTACGAGCAGTACTTC. It codes for CASQAGGSYYEQYF.

The rearrangement joins TRBV24-1 to TRBJ2-2; D not certain. Germline-derived CDR1 and CDR2 are KGHDR and SFDVKD. Between the trimmed V and J ends, which lost 3 bases and 7 bases, there was a span of 8 bases. This CDR3 has 13 amino acids. CDR3 sequence: CATSDQYLGELFF. The CDR3 DNA follows: TGTGCCACCAGTGATCAGTACCTCGGGGAGCTGTTTTTT.